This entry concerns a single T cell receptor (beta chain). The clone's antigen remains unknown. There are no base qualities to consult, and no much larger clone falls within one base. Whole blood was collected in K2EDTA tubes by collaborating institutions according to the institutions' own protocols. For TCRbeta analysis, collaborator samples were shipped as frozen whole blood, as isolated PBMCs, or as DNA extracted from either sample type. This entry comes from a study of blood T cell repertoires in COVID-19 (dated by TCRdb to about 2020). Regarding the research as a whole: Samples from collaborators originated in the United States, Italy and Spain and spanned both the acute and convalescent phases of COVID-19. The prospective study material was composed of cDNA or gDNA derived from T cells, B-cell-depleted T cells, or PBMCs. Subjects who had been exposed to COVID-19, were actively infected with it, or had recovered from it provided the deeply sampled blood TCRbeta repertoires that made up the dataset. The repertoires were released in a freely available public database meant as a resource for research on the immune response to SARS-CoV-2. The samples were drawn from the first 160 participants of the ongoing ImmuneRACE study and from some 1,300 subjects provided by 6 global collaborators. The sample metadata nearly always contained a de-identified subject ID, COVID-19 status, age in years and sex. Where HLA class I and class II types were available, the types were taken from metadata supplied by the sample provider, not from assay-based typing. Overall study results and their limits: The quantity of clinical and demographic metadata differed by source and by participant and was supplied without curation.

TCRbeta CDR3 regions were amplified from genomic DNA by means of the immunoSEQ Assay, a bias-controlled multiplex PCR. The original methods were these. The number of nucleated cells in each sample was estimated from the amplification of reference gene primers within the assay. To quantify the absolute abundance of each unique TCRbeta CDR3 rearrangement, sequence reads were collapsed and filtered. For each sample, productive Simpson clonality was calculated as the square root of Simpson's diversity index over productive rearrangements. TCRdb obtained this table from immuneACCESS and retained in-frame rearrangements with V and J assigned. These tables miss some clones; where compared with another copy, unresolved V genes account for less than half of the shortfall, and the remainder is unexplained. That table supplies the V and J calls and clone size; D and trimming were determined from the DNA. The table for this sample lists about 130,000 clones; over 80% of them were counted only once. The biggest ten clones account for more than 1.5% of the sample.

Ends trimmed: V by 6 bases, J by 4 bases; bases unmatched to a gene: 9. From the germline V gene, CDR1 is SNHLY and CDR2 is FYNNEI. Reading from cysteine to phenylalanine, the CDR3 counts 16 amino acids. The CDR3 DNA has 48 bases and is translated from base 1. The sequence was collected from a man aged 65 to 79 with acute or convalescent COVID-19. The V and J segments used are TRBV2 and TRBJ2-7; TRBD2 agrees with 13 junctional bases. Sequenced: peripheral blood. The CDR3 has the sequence CASSSGLAGKGYEQYF. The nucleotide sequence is TGTGCCAGCAGCTCGGGACTAGCGGGGAAGGGGTACGAGCAGTACTTC.